This record looks at one T cell receptor beta chain sequence and its context. The antigen remains unidentified. This sample was taken from a study of cytomegalovirus exposure and HLA in healthy donors. Use of 60 Vbeta and 13 Jbeta primers characterized the PCR. Repertoires were generated with immunoSEQ multiplex PCR, while TCRdb's copy carries only in-frame clones and drops some. The top ten hold approximately 8% of the sample, which has about 150,000 clones, about 76% seen once. Study-wide points: According to a later analysis, donors in an Asian-associated ancestry cluster reportedly had fewer N-insertions than the roughly 720-donor mean. It was reported that the classifier diagnosed cytomegalovirus status with high specificity and sensitivity in both the original and validation cohorts.

Trimming cost V 6 bases and J 4 bases; bases outside gene matches: 4. Germline V gives CDR1 MDHEN, CDR2 SYDVKM. This CDR3 has 15 amino acids. This chain links TRBV28 with TRBJ2-2; 11 bases are shared with TRBD2. The sample was PBMCs. The origin of this receptor is a man aged 30 to 39 in good health and CMV-seropositive. CDR3 in DNA: TGTGCCAGCAGACTAGCGGGGGACCCCACCGGGGAGCTGTTTTTT. Protein product: CASRLAGDPTGELFF.